The 9 T cell receptor beta chains listed next were all sequenced from one sample in a study of patients and donors after allogeneic stem cell transplantation. TCRdb passed the RT-PCR reads through MiXCR, listing each CDR3 protein once. The data show about 960,000 distinct CDR3 sequences, under 20% seen once. What was sequenced was blood, either unsorted or a sorted T cell fraction (not recorded which). The receptors were gathered from a human donor who was either an allogeneic HSCT recipient or a stem cell or donor lymphocyte infusion donor (not recorded which). It is not recorded whose cells these are; they may come from a transplant donor.

V gene TRBV3-1 combines with J gene TRBJ2-7; possibly TRBD1 or TRBD2 for D (5 bases each). The CDR3 runs 16 residues. Looked up from germline, CDR1 is LGHDT and CDR2 is YNNKEL (reference sequence). V was pared by 0 bases and J by 2 bases, with 14 bases between. CDR3 residues: CASSQEGWDQTYEQYF. The CDR3 DNA reads TGTGCCAGCAGCCAAGAAGGGTGGGACCAGACCTACGAGCAGTACTTC.

This chain links TRBV11-2 with TRBJ2-2, with TRBD2 matching 11 bases. Unmatched junction bases numbered 8, after V lost 0 bases and J lost 5 bases. The CDR3 is made up of 18 amino acids. Germline V gives CDR1 SGHAT, CDR2 FQNNGV. Here the CDR3 reads CASSLDWEGLAETGELFF. The DNA for the CDR3 is TGTGCCAGCAGCTTAGACTGGGAGGGACTAGCGGAAACCGGGGAGCTGTTTTTT. The whole variable domain, remainder taken from reference TRBV11-2 and TRBJ2-2, is EAGVAQSPRYKIIEKRQSVAFWCNPISGHATLYWYQQILGQGPKLLIQFQNNGVVDDSQLPKDRFSAERLKGVDSTLKIQPAKLEDSAVYLCASSLDWEGLAETGELFFGEGSRLTVL.

The rearrangement uses TRBV5-6 and TRBJ2-1; maybe TRBD2 (6 bases). V was pared by 0 bases and J by 0 bases, with 22 bases between. This CDR3 region has 20 residues. Per the germline V gene, CDR1 is SGHDT and CDR2 is YYEEEE. CDR3 sequence reads: CASSLARGRAGVYSYNEQFF. For the CDR3, the DNA is TGTGCCAGCAGCTTGGCCAGAGGTCGAGCGGGTGTTTACTCCTACAATGAGCAGTTCTTC. Full variable domain (outside the CDR3, taken from reference TRBV5-6 and TRBJ2-1): DAGVTQSPTHLIKTRGQQVTLRCSPKSGHDTVSWYQQALGQGPQFIFQYYEEEERQRGNFPDRFSGHQFPNYSSELNVNALLLGDSALYLCASSLARGRAGVYSYNEQFFGPGTRLTVL.

The V call is TRBV27, the J call TRBJ1-1; 7 bases map to TRBD1. The length of the CDR3 is 14 residues. With V trimmed by 3 bases and J by 8 bases, 9 bases remained unmatched. The germline V gene encodes CDR1 MNHEY and CDR2 SMNVEV (reference sequence). The chain's CDR3 is CASSLGDSDTEAFF. In DNA, the CDR3 is TGTGCCAGCAGTTTGGGGGACAGTGATACCGAAGCTTTCTTT.

This clonotype was seen more than once but under ten times. The rearrangement joins TRBV6-1 to TRBJ2-3; 7 nucleotides line up with TRBD2. The ends lost 6 bases at V and 0 bases at J; junction bases unmatched: 12. CDR1 and CDR2 from the germline V gene are MNHNS and SASEGT. The CDR3 consists of 17 residues. The CDR3 nucleotides are TGTGCCAGCAGCCGCGGGGGACGGCCCCCCAGCACAGATACGCAGTATTTT. It yields the protein CASSRGGRPPSTDTQYF.

The V gene is TRBV3-1, the J gene TRBJ2-5; unclear D gene. The CDR3 is 15 amino acids. The V gene lost 0 bases and the J gene lost 4 bases, with 12 bases spanning the gap. Germline values: CDR1 LGHDT, CDR2 YNNKEL (reference sequence). DNA of the CDR3: TGTGCCAGCAGCCAAGAGACGGAATTAGGAGAGACCCAGTACTTC. Translated: CASSQETELGETQYF.

This chain uses TRBV14 with TRBJ2-3; D remains ambiguous. The CDR3 runs 17 residues. V was shortened by 4 bases and J by 0 bases, with 17 bases between the two germline ends. Germline V lookup: CDR1 SGHDN, CDR2 FVKESK. CDR3 nucleotides: TGTGCCAGCAGCCTCCCAGATGTCGGCAGCAGCACAGATACGCAGTATTTT. Encoded protein: CASSLPDVGSSTDTQYF. The full variable domain, its missing parts supplied by reference TRBV14 and TRBJ2-3, is EAGVTQFPSHSVIEKGQTVTLRCDPISGHDNLYWYRRVMGKEIKFLLHFVKESKQDESGMPNNRFLAERTGGTYSTLKVQPAELEDSGVYFCASSLPDVGSSTDTQYFGPGTRLTVL.

This clonotype has only a few counts. The V gene is TRBV29-1, the J gene TRBJ1-4; unclear D gene. Germline V gene lookup returns CDR1 SQVTM and CDR2 ANQGSEA. The CDR3 extends over 13 amino acids. V lost 3 bases to trimming and J lost 3 bases, with 8 bases between them. The CDR3 DNA is TGCAGCGTTGATCACGGTTCTAATGAAAAACTGTTTTTT. Translated: CSVDHGSNEKLFF.

This clonotype was recorded a few times. The CDR3 loop is CASSRQGVRNEQYF. The CDR3, as DNA: TGTGCCAGCAGTCGACAGGGAGTAAGAAACGAGCAGTACTTC. V gene TRBV27 combines with J gene TRBJ2-7, with 7 positions matching TRBD1. Germline loops: CDR1 MNHEY, CDR2 SMNVEV (reference sequence). J was trimmed by 5 bases and V by 5 bases; bases with no gene match: 9. There are 14 residues in the CDR3.